This TCR beta chain was recorded in a study of cytomegalovirus exposure and HLA in healthy donors. The CDR3 is 14 amino acids. Germline CDR1 LNHNV, CDR2 YYDKDF (reference sequence). V was shortened by 0 bases and J by 7 bases, with 13 bases between the two germline ends. Researchers ran the PCR with 60 Vbeta and 13 Jbeta primers. Only in-frame clones appear in the TCRdb table, and some are missing; sequencing was by immunoSEQ multiplex PCR. Of roughly 100,000 clones listed, roughly 60% were seen once; the top ten hold over 4%. The origin of this receptor is a human donor in good health. The specimen was PBMCs. The V and J genes are TRBV15 and TRBJ2-7; D unresolved. This CDR3 is CATSRDSNYVEQYF. The CDR3 region has the DNA TGTGCCACCAGCAGAGACAGCAACTACGTGGAGCAGTACTTC. The whole variable domain, filled in from reference TRBV15 and TRBJ2-7, reads DAMVIQNPRYQVTQFGKPVTLSCSQTLNHNVMYWYQQKSSQAPKLLFHYYDKDFNNEADTPDNFQSRRPNTSFCFLDIRSPGLGDTAMYLCATSRDSNYVEQYFGPGTRLTVT.